The table lists the clone carrying this T cell receptor beta chain with a count of one. This entry comes from a study of T-cell reconstitution after alpha-beta-depleted transplantation in children. Researchers prepared the TCRbeta library using unique molecular identifiers, the study reports. TCRdb re-derived calls from the PCR reads in MiXCR, one entry per CDR3 protein. In the table there are roughly 590,000 distinct CDR3 sequences, roughly 17% of which are singletons. CDR1 is LGHNT, CDR2 FRNRAP, per germline. Trimming pared 1 base from V and 6 bases from J, leaving 17 bases between. This CDR3 has 16 residues.

This TCR came from a human donor who donated a stem cell graft to a child with acute myeloid leukemia. Material: PBMCs from the stem cell graft donor, obtained from the stem cell graft. The chain carries TRBV12-5 and TRBJ2-3; D possibly matches TRBD1 or TRBD2 (7 bases each). The chain's CDR3 is CASGLGIQGGGDTQYF. CDR3 nucleotides: TGTGCTAGTGGTTTGGGGATCCAGGGGGGAGGGGATACGCAGTATTTT.